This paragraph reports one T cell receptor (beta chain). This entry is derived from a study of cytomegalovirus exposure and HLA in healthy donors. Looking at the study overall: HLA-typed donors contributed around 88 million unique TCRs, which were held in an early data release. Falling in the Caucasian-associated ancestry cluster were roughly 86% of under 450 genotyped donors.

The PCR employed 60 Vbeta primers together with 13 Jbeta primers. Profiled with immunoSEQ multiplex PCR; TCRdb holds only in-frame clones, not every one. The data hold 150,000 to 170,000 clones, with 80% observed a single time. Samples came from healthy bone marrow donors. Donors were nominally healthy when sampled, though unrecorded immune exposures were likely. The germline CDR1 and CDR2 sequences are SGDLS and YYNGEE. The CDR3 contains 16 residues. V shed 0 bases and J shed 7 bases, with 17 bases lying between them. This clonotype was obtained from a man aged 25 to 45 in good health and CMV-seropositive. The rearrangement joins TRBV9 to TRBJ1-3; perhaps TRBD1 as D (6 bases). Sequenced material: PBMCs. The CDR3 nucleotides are TGTGCCAGCAGCGTAGAGGTCAGGGGACCAGGTAACACCATATATTTT. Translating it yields CASSVEVRGPGNTIYF.